Presented here are 13 T cell receptor beta chains from one specimen sequenced in a study of cytomegalovirus exposure and HLA in healthy donors. The PCR used 60 Vbeta and 13 Jbeta primers. Using immunoSEQ multiplex PCR, the repertoire was profiled, and TCRdb retains in-frame clones only, with some absent. The profile shows about 140,000 clones, more than 75% of them singletons. The sample taken for sequencing was PBMCs. These receptors came from a female donor in good health and CMV-seronegative.

The chain is built from TRBV7-2 and TRBJ1-3; D not certain. V was pared by 5 bases and J by 2 bases, with 19 bases between. Germline V gene sequence: CDR1 SGHTA, CDR2 FQGNSA. This CDR3 is built from 17 residues. The CDR3 is CASSPALAVGTGNTIYF. CDR3 nucleotide sequence: TGTGCCAGCAGCCCCGCCCTCGCGGTCGGAACTGGAAACACCATATATTTT.

The J gene is TRBJ1-1, the V gene TRBV7-2; D unresolved. CDR3 size: 15 residues. Germline CDR1 and CDR2: SGHTA and FQGNSA. The germline V and J ends were trimmed by 1 base and 1 base, with 10 bases remaining between them. As DNA, the CDR3 is TGTGCCAGCAGCTTAGGGAGGCACAAGAACACTGAAGCTTTCTTT. It codes for CASSLGRHKNTEAFF. Together with reference TRBV7-2 and TRBJ1-1, the CDR3 gives the full variable domain: GAGVSQSPSNKVTEKGKDVELRCDPISGHTALYWYRQSLGQGLEFLIYFQGNSAPDKSGLPSDRFSAERTGGSVSTLTIQRTQQEDSAVYLCASSLGRHKNTEAFFGQGTRLTVV.

V and J are TRBV7-2 and TRBJ2-7; D unclear. The CDR3 loop spans 12 amino acids. The V and J ends lost 3 bases and 0 bases respectively, with 3 bases between them. In germline, CDR1 is SGHTA, CDR2 FQGNSA. CDR3 bases: TGTGCCAGCAGCTTCGGCTCCTACGAGCAGTACTTC. Its protein product is CASSFGSYEQYF.

The CDR3 here is CASSSTNYGYTF. The CDR3 DNA is TGTGCCAGTTCGAGTACTAACTATGGCTACACCTTC. The chain links TRBV19 to TRBJ1-2, with D unclear. Trimming shortened V by 8 bases and J by 0 bases, and 7 bases separated the two germline ends. This CDR3 region has 12 residues. Germline assignment: CDR1 LNHDA and CDR2 SQIVND (reference sequence).

This clone turned up a few times. The V gene is TRBV11-3, the J gene TRBJ2-5; 14 bases fit TRBD2. V was clipped by 7 bases and J by 5 bases; unmatched bases: 6. Looked up from germline, CDR1 is SGHNT and CDR2 is YENEEA. The CDR3 is made up of 15 amino acids. DNA for the CDR3: TGTGCCAGCACCCCGGGACTAGCGGGAGCTGAGACCCAGTACTTC. This gives the protein CASTPGLAGAETQYF.

This clone has just one count. This chain joins TRBV19 and TRBJ1-5; 9 positions match TRBD1. Per germline, CDR1 LNHDA and CDR2 SQIVND (reference sequence). The CDR3 has 14 residues. The V gene end was trimmed by 7 bases and the J gene end by 1 base; junction bases not matched to a gene: 2. The CDR3 spells CASMDRGSNQPQHF. The CDR3 coding sequence is TGTGCCAGTATGGACAGGGGAAGCAATCAGCCCCAGCATTTT.

This clone was observed a few times. The rearrangement links TRBV6-6 to TRBJ2-7; D is perhaps TRBD2 (7 bases). Looked up from germline, CDR1 is MNHNY and CDR2 is SVGAGI (reference sequence). The V gene lost 0 bases and the J gene lost 2 bases, with 11 bases spanning the gap. The CDR3 runs 15 residues. Here the CDR3 DNA reads TGTGCCAGCAGTTACTCAGGGGGGGAGACCTACGAGCAGTACTTC. This encodes CASSYSGGETYEQYF.

CDR3 region: CASSSGDSRYEQYF. The CDR3 DNA follows: TGTGCCAGCAGCTCTGGGGACAGCCGCTACGAGCAGTACTTC. The V and J genes are TRBV5-6 and TRBJ2-7; 7 bases fit TRBD1. Germline V gene lookup returns CDR1 SGHDT and CDR2 YYEEEE. The J segment lost 3 bases and the V segment lost 3 bases, leaving 6 bases of the junction unmatched. The CDR3 spans 14 residues.

The chain couples TRBV7-8 to TRBJ1-5; 7 positions agree with TRBD1. V shed 4 bases and J 1 base; nucleotides not matched to a gene: 1. CDR1 and CDR2 from the germline V gene are SGHVS and FQNEAQ. The CDR3 runs 14 residues. The CDR3 loop is CASSSGQSNQPQHF. CDR3 nucleotides: TGTGCCAGCAGCTCGGGACAGAGCAATCAGCCCCAGCATTTT.

This clone showed up just a few times. CDR3 nucleotides: TGTGCCAGCAGCTTAGAGGGACAGGGCCTCTACGAGCAGTACTTC. It specifies CASSLEGQGLYEQYF. The rearrangement joins TRBV11-2 to TRBJ2-7; 9 bases align to TRBD1. This CDR3 has 15 residues. The V segment lost 0 bases and the J segment 3 bases; nucleotides outside the gene matches: 3. CDR1 and CDR2 from the germline V gene are SGHAT and FQNNGV.

The chain has TRBV9 and TRBJ2-7; 8 bases match TRBD1. CDR1 SGDLS and CDR2 YYNGEE come from the germline V gene. The CDR3 is made up of 15 amino acids. V lost 4 bases, J lost 6 bases, and 12 bases stayed unmatched. DNA of the CDR3: TGTGCCAGCAGCCCCAGGACAGGGAGTTCAGGCGAGCAGTACTTC. This sequence encodes CASSPRTGSSGEQYF.

The V call is TRBV15, the J call TRBJ2-1; TRBD2 agrees at 11 bases. The CDR3 contains 20 residues. Losses at the gene ends were 0 bases for V and 6 bases for J; bases not matched to a gene: 16. Germline loops: CDR1 LNHNV, CDR2 YYDKDF (reference sequence). This CDR3 reads CATSRDRLAGGPINPNEQFF. The CDR3 region has the DNA TGTGCCACCAGCAGAGATCGGCTAGCGGGGGGCCCCATCAACCCCAATGAGCAGTTCTTC. Looking up the rest from reference TRBV15 and TRBJ2-1 gives the full variable domain: DAMVIQNPRYQVTQFGKPVTLSCSQTLNHNVMYWYQQKSSQAPKLLFHYYDKDFNNEADTPDNFQSRRPNTSFCFLDIRSPGLGDTAMYLCATSRDRLAGGPINPNEQFFGPGTRLTVL.

About this clone: The junction does not match germline at one end; this may be a read error. This chain links TRBV2 with TRBJ2-4, with TRBD2 matching over 8 bases. This CDR3 region has 12 residues. Germline V CDR1 and CDR2: SNHLY, FYNNEI. CDR3 sequence reads: CASKGPREGGSF. The DNA of the CDR3 is TGTGCCAGCAAGGGGCCCCGGGAGGGGGGTAGTTTC.